The present entry profiles one TCR beta chain with its context. Its antigen target is currently unknown. No base qualities exist here, and no much larger clone lies one base off it. Each collaborating institution followed its own protocols to collect whole blood in K2EDTA tubes. Collaborator samples were shipped for TCRbeta analysis as frozen whole blood, isolated PBMCs, or DNA extracted from either sample type. The immunoSEQ Assay, a bias-controlled multiplex PCR, was used to amplify TCRbeta CDR3 regions from genomic DNA. From the authors' description of their analysis: Within the assay, amplification of reference gene primers was used to estimate how many nucleated cells each sample contained. To quantify the absolute abundance of each unique TCRbeta CDR3 rearrangement, sequence reads were collapsed and filtered. For each sample, productive Simpson clonality was calculated as the square root of Simpson's diversity index across productive rearrangements. The immuneACCESS repertoire file appears here via TCRdb, limited to in-frame rearrangements. These files lack a portion of the clones; in checked studies, under half of the deficit traces to unresolved V genes, and the cause of the others is not known. V and J calls and clone size come straight from that table; D and trimming were deduced from the DNA. This sample has approximately 320,000 clones in its table, and approximately 85% of those were observed once. 7.2% of the sample goes to the ten largest clones.

Spanning cysteine to phenylalanine, the CDR3 consists of 15 amino acids. The sequence is cut down to CDR3 DNA, 45 bases in frame from base 1. CDR1 and CDR2 are read off the germline V gene as KGHSH and LQKENI. Trimmed from V: 0 bases; trimmed from J: 4 bases; junction bases lacking a gene match: 5. This specimen comes from a study of blood T cell repertoires in COVID-19 (dated by TCRdb to the early 2020s). In terms of the full investigation: Collaborator samples came from the United States, Italy and Spain and covered acute and convalescent phases of COVID-19. The repertoires were made available in a free public database intended to serve as a resource for research on the immune response to SARS-CoV-2. The sample metadata nearly always contained a de-identified subject ID, COVID-19 status, age in years and sex. Deeply sampled blood TCRbeta repertoires from subjects exposed to, actively infected with, or recovered from COVID-19 were included in the dataset. The samples were drawn from the first 160 participants of the ongoing ImmuneRACE study and from under 1,500 subjects provided by 6 global collaborators. Where available, HLA class I and class II types were obtained from metadata supplied by the sample provider rather than from assay-based typing. The material from the prospective study consisted of cDNA or gDNA derived from T cells, B-cell-depleted T cells, or PBMCs.

Results the study describes overall, beyond this receptor: Clinical and demographic metadata were provided uncurated, with the amount varying by source and participant.

Sequenced sample: peripheral blood. The sequence is built from TRBV18 and TRBJ1-1, and 7 junctional nucleotides match TRBD1. The source of this sequence is a human donor in a cohort sampled during active COVID-19. The CDR3 reads as follows: CASSPPDRAGTEAFF. The DNA sequence follows: TGTGCCAGCTCACCACCCGACAGGGCGGGCACTGAAGCTTTCTTT.